This T cell receptor beta chain was identified in a study of CD8 T cells in Susac syndrome. RNA was extracted with the RNeasy kit, and a quantity of 0.5 to 1 ug was reverse transcribed using random hexamers. In TCRdb, the immunoSEQ multiplex PCR reads were re-called with MiXCR into one record per CDR3 protein. The sample lists 45,000 to 60,000 distinct CDR3 sequences, about 92% seen once, with around 0.49% in the top ten. This CDR3 has 13 amino acids. With 2 bases clipped from V and 3 bases from J, the junction kept 4 bases outside the gene matches. Per germline, CDR1 DFQATT and CDR2 SNEGSKA (reference sequence).

This receptor was identified in a human donor with multiple sclerosis. The chain has TRBV20-1 and TRBJ2-7, with 7 bases identical to TRBD1. Sequencing input: CD8+ T cells from PBMCs. The DNA for the CDR3 is TGCAGTGCTAGAAACCGGGACAGCTACGAGCAGTACTTC. This encodes CSARNRDSYEQYF.